The entry below gives a single T cell receptor (beta chain) sequence along with its context. Its cognate antigen is unknown. A fixed DNA input of about 0.35 ug was used per bulk PBMC sample. Repertoires were generated with immunoSEQ multiplex PCR, while TCRdb's copy carries only in-frame clones and drops some. The repertoire has around 13,000 clones, around 84% of them found once; the top ten carry 5% to 6.5%. The sample belongs to a study of blood T cell dynamics during melanoma immunotherapy. Findings and limits, study-wide: Unlike progressors, later disease-control patients had W3 repertoires gaining clonality or diversity.

Time point reported: pre-treatment baseline. Samples come from before therapy and from week 3 after the first blockade cycle. Apart from a couple of fast progressors, RECIST 1.1 response was judged 12 weeks post-infusion. Sequencing used blood, obtained from a patient treated with checkpoint blockade. The sequence came from a human donor with melanoma.

In DNA form, the CDR3 reads TGTGCCAGCACCCTCCGGCCGGGGTCTGACACTGAAGCTTTCTTT. This sequence encodes CASTLRPGSDTEAFF. The J gene is TRBJ1-1, the V gene TRBV11-2; no clear D. The CDR3 loop spans 15 amino acids. CDR1 is SGHAT and CDR2 is FQNNGV in the germline V gene. The germline V and J ends were trimmed by 7 bases and 3 bases, with 18 bases remaining between them.